This T cell receptor (beta chain) was retrieved from a study of blood T cell repertoires in COVID-19. The table came from immunoSEQ multiplex PCR; TCRdb's copy has only in-frame clones and leaves some out. The sample contains 150,000 to 200,000 clones, over 80% of which appear only once. V lost 2 bases and J lost 3; bases outside the gene matches: 13. Germline V CDR1 and CDR2: LGHNA, YSLEER. The CDR3 covers 18 residues. Specimen: peripheral blood. The rearrangement links TRBV4-3 to TRBJ2-7, with TRBD1 identical over 10 bases. The sequence derives from a woman between 55 and 75 years old with acute or convalescent COVID-19. The CDR3 DNA follows: TGCGCCAGCAGCCAATTACACCAAGGGACAGGGGCACTCTACGAGCAGTACTTC. Translated: CASSQLHQGTGALYEQYF.